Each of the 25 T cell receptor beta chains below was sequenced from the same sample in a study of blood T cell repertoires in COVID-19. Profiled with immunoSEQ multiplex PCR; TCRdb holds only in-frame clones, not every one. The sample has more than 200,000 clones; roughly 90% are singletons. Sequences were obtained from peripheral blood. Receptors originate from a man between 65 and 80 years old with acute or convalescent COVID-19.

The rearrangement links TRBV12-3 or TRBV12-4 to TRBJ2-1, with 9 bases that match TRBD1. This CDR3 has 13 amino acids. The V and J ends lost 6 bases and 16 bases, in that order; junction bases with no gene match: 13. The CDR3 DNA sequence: TGTGCCAGCAGGCTTTCCTCCGGGACAGGGTTTTTCTTC. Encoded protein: CASRLSSGTGFFF.

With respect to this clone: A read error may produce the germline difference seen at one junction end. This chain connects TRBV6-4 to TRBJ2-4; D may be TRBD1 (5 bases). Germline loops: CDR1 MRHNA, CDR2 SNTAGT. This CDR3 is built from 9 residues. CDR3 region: CASSDPRGF. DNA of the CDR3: TGTGCCAGCAGTGACCCTAGGGGCTTC.

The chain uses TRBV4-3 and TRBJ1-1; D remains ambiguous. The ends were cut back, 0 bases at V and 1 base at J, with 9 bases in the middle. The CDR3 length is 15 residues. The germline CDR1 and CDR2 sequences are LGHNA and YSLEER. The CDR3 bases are TGCGCCAGCAGCCAAGACCCCCAGAAGAACACTGAAGCTTTCTTT. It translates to CASSQDPQKNTEAFF.

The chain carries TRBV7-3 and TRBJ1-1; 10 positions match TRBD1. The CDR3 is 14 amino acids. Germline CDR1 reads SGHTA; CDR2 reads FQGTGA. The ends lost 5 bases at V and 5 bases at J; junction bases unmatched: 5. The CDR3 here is CASSMTGGRTEAFF. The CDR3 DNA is TGTGCCAGCAGCATGACAGGGGGCCGTACTGAAGCTTTCTTT.

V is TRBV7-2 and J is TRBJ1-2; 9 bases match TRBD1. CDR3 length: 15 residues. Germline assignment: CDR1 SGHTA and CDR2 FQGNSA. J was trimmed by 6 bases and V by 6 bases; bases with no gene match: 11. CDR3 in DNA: TGTGCCAGCAGGCAACAGGGGGCCACTAGGGATGGCTACACCTTC. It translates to CASRQQGATRDGYTF.

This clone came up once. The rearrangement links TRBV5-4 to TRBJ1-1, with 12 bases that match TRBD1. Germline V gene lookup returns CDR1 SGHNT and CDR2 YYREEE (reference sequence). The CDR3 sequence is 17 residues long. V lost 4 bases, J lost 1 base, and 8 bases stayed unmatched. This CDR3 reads CASSPEGTGGANTEAFF. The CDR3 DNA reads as TGTGCCAGCAGCCCTGAAGGGACAGGGGGCGCGAACACTGAAGCTTTCTTT.

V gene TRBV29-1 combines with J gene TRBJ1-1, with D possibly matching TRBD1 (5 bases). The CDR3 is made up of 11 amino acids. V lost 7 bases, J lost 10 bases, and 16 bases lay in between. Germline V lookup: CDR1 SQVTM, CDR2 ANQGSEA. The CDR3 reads CSAYSGGVAFF. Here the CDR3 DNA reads TGCAGCGCATACTCCGGGGGTGTAGCTTTCTTT.

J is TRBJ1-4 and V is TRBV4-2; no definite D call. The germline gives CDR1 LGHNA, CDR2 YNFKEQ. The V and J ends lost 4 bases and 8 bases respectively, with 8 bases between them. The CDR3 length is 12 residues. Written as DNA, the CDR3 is TGTGCCAGCAGCCCAGACCTGGAAAAACTGTTTTTT. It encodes CASSPDLEKLFF.

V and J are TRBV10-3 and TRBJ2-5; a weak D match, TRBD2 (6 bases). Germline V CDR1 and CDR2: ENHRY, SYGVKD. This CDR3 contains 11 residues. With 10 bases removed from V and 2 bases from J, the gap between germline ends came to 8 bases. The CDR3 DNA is TGTGCCAGCCGGGAGCAAGAGACCCAGTACTTC. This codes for CASREQETQYF.

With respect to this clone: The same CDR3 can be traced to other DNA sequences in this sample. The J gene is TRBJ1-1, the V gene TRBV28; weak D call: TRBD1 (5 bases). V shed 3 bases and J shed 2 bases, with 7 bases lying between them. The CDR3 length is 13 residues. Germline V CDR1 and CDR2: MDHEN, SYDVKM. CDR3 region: CASSLTVNTEAFF. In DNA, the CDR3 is TGTGCCAGCAGTTTGACAGTCAACACTGAAGCTTTCTTT.

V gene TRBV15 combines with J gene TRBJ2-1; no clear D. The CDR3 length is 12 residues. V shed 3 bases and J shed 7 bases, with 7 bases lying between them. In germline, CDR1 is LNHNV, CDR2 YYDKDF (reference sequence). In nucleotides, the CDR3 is TGTGCCACCAGCAGCACTGGTAATGAGCAGTTCTTC. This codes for CATSSTGNEQFF.

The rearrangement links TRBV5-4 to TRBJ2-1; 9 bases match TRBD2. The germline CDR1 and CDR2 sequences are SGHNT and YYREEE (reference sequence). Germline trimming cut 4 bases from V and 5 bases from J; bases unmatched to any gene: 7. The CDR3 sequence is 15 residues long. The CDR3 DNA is TGTGCCAGCAGCCTTAGCGGGAGCCCGAACAATGAGCAGTTCTTC. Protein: CASSLSGSPNNEQFF.

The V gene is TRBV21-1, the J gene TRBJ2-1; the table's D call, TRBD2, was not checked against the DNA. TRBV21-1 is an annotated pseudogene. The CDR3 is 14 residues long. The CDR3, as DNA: TGTGCCAGCGCGACTCCCCTAGCCAGGAATGAGCAGTTCTTC. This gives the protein CASATPLARNEQFF.

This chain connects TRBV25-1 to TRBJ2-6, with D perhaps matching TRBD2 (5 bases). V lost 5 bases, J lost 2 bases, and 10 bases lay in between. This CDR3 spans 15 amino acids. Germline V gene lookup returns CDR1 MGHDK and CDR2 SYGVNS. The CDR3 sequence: CASSLTGTGANVLTF. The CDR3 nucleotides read TGTGCCAGCAGTCTGACGGGGACTGGGGCCAACGTCCTGACTTTC. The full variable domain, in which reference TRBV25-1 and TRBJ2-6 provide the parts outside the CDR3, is EADIYQTPRYLVIGTGKKITLECSQTMGHDKMYWYQQDPGMELHLIHYSYGVNSTEKGDLSSESTVSRIRTEHFPLTLESARPSHTSQYLCASSLTGTGANVLTFGAGSRLTVL.

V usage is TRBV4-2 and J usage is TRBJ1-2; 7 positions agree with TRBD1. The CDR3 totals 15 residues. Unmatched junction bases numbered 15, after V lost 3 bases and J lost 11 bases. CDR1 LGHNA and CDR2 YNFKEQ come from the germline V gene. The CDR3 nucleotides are TGTGCCAGCAGCCAGCAGTTGGGGGACAGTAAAGGTTACACCTTC. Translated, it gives CASSQQLGDSKGYTF.

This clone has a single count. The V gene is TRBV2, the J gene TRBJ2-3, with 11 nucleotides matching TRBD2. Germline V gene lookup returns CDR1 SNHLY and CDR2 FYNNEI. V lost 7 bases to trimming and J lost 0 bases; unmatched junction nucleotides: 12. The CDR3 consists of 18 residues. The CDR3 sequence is CASNTLAGVGLSTDTQYF. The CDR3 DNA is TGTGCCAGCAACACACTAGCGGGAGTGGGTTTGAGCACAGATACGCAGTATTTT.

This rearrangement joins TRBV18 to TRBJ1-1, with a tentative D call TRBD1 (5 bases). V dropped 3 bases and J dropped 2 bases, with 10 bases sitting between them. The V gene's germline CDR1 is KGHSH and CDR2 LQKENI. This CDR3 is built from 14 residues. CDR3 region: CASSPRQPNTEAFF. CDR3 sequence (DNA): TGTGCCAGCTCACCGAGACAGCCAAACACTGAAGCTTTCTTT.

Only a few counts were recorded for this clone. The CDR3 is CASSKRADTEAFF. CDR3 coding DNA: TGTGCCAGCTCAAAGAGGGCGGACACTGAAGCTTTCTTT. The chain is built from TRBV18 and TRBJ1-1, with unresolved D. Between the trimmed V and J ends, which lost 5 bases and 3 bases, there was a span of 10 bases. The CDR3 totals 13 residues. Germline values: CDR1 KGHSH, CDR2 LQKENI. Drawing the rest from reference TRBV18 and TRBJ1-1, the complete variable domain is NAGVMQNPRHLVRRRGQEARLRCSPMKGHSHVYWYRQLPEEGLKFMVYLQKENIIDESGMPKERFSAEFPKEGPSILRIQQVVRGDSAAYFCASSKRADTEAFFGQGTRLTVV.

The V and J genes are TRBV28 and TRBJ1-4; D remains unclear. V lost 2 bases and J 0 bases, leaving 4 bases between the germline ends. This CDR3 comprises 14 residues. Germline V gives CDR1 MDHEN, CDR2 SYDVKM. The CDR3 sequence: CASSLQTTNEKLFF. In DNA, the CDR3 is TGTGCCAGCAGTTTACAAACAACTAATGAAAAACTGTTTTTT.

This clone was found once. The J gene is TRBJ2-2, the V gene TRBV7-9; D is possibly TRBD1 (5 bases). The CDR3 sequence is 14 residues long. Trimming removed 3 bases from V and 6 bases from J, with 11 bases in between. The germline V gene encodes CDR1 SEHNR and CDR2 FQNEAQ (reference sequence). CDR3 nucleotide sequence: TGTGCCAGCAGCTTCGATTCAGGGCCCGGGGAGCTGTTTTTT. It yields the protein CASSFDSGPGELFF.

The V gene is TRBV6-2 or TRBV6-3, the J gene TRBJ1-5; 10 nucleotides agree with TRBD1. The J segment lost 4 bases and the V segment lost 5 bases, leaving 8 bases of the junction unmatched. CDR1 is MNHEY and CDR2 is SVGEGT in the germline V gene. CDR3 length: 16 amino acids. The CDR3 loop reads CASSPRTGGGNQPQHF. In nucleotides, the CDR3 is TGTGCCAGCAGTCCCAGGACAGGGGGTGGAAATCAGCCCCAGCATTTT.

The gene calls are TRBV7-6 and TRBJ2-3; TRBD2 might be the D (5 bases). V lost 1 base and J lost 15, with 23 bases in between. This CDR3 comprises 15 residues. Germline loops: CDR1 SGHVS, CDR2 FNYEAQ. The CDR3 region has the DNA TGTGCCAGCAGCTTAGAAACCCCGAGGGCTAGTCATTTCTATTTT. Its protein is CASSLETPRASHFYF. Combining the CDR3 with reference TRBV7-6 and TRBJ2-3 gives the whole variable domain GAGVSQSPRYKVTKRGQDVALRCDPISGHVSLYWYRQALGQGPEFLTYFNYEAQQDKSGLPNDRFSAERPEGSISTLTIQRTEQRDSAMYRCASSLETPRASHFYFGPGTRLTVL.

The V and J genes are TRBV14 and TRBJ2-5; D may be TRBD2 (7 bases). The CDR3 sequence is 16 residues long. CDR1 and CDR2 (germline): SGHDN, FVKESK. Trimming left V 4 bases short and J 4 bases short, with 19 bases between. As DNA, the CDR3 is TGTGCCAGCAGCCGAAGTGGGGGGGCGTCTGGAGAGACCCAGTACTTC. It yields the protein CASSRSGGASGETQYF.

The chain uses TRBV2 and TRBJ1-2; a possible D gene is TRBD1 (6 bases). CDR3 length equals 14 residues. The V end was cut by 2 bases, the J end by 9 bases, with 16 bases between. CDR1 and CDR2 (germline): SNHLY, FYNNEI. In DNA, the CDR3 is TGTGCCAGCAGTGAAAACAGGGCAAGGATTAGCTACACCTTC. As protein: CASSENRARISYTF.

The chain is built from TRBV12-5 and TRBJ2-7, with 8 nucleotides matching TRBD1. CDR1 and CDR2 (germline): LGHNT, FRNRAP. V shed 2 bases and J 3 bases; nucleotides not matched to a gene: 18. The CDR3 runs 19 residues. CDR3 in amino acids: CASGLRTPGQAIGGYEQYF. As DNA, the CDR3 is TGTGCTAGTGGTTTGCGAACCCCGGGACAGGCCATAGGGGGCTACGAGCAGTACTTC.